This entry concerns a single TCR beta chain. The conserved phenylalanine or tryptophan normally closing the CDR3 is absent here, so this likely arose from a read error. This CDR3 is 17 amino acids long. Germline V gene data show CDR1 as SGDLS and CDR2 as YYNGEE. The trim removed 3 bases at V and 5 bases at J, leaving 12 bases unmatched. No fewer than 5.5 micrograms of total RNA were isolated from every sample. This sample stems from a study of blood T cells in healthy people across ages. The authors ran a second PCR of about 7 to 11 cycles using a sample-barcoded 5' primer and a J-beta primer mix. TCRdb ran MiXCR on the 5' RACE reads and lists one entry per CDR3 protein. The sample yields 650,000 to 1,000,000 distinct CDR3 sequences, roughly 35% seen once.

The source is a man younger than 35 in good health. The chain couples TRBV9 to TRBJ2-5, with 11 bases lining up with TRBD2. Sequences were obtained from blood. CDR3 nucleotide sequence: TGTGCCAGCAGCGCCCAGAGAACTAGCGGGAGTTCGGAGACCCAGTACCTC. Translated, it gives CASSAQRTSGSSETQYL.